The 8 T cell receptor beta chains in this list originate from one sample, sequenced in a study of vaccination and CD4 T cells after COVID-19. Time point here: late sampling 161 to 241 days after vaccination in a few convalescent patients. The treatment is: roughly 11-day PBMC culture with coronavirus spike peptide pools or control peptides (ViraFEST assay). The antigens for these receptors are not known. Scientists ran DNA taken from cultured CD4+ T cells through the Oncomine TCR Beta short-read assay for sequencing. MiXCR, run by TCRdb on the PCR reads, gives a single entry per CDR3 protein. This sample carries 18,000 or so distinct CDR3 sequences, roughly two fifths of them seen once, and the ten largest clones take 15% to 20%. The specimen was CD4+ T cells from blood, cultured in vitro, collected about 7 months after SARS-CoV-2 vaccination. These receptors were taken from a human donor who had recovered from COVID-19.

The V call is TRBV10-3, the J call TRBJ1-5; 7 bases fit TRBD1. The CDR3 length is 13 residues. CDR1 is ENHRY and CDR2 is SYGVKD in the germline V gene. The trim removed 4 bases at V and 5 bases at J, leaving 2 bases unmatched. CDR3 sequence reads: CAISGDSDQPQHF. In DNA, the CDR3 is TGTGCCATCAGTGGGGACAGCGATCAGCCCCAGCATTTT.

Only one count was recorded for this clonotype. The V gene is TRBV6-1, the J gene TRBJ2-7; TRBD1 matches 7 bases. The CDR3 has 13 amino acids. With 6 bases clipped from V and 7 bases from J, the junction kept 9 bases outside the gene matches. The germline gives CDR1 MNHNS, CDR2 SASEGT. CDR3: CASRRGPSGEQYF. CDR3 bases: TGTGCCAGCAGGAGGGGGCCCAGTGGGGAGCAGTACTTC.

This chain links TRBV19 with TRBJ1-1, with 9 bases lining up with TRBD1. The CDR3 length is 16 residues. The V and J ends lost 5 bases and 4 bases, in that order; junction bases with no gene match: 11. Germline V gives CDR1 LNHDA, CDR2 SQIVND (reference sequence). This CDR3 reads CASSAPGQGITTEAFF. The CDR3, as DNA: TGTGCCAGTAGTGCCCCGGGACAGGGAATTACCACTGAAGCTTTCTTT.

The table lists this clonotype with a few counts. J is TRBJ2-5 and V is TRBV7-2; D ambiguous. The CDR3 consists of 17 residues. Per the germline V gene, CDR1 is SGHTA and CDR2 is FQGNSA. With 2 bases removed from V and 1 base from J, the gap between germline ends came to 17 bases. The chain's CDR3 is CASSLSHSAVPQETQYF. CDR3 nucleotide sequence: TGTGCCAGCAGCTTAAGCCATTCAGCCGTACCCCAAGAGACCCAGTACTTC.

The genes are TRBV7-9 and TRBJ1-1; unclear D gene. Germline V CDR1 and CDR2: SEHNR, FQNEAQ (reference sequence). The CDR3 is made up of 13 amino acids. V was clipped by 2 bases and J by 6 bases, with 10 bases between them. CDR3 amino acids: CASSLPSLAEAFF. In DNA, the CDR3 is TGTGCCAGCAGCTTACCTTCCTTGGCTGAAGCTTTCTTT.

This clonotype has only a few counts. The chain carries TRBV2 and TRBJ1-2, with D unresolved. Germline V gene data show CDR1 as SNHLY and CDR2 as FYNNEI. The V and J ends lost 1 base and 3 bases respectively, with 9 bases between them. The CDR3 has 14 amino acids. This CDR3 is CASSEEMVYYGYTF. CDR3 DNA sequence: TGTGCCAGCAGTGAAGAAATGGTTTACTATGGCTACACCTTC. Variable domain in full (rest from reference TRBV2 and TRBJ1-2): EPEVTQTPSHQVTQMGQEVILRCVPISNHLYFYWYRQILGQKVEFLVSFYNNEISEKSEIFDDQFSVERPDGSNFTLKIRSTKLEDSAMYFCASSEEMVYYGYTFGSGTRLTVV.

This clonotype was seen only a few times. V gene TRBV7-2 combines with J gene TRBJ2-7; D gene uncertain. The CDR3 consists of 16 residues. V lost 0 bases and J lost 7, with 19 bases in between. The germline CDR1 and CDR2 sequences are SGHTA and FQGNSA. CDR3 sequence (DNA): TGTGCCAGCAGCTTAGCCTCGGACCCGTCGTTGGGGGAGCAGTACTTC. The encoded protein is CASSLASDPSLGEQYF. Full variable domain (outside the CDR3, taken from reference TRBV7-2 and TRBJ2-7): GAGVSQSPSNKVTEKGKDVELRCDPISGHTALYWYRQSLGQGLEFLIYFQGNSAPDKSGLPSDRFSAERTGGSVSTLTIQRTQQEDSAVYLCASSLASDPSLGEQYFGPGTRLTVT.

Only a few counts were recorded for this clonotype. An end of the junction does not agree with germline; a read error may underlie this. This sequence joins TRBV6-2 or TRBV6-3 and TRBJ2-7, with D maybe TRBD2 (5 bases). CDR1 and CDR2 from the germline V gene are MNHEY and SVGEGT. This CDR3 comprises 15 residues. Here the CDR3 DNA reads TGTGCCAGCAGTTACCCACTAGGGTCGTCCTCCGAGCAGTACTTC. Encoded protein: CASSYPLGSSSEQYF.